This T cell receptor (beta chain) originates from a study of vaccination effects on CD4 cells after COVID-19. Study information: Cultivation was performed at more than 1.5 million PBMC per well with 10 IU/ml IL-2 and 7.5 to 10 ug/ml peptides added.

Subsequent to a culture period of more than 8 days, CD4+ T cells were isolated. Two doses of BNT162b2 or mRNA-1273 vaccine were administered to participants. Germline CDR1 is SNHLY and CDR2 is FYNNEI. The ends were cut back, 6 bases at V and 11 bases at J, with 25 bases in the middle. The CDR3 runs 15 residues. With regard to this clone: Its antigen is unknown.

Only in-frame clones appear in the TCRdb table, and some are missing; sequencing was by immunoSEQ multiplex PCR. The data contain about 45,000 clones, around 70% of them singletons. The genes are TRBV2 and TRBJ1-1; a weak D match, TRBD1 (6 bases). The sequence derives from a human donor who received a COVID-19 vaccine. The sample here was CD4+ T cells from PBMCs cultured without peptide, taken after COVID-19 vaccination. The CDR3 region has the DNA TGTGCCAGCAGCCTCCGGGACATTGAAGGATCGGCGGCTTTCTTT. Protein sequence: CASSLRDIEGSAAFF.